One sample yielded the 21 T cell receptor beta chains listed below, sequenced in a study of tumor-infiltrating lymphocytes in primary liver carcinoma. Total RNA and DNA came together from approximately 20-30 mg of bulk tissue without cell sorting. With around 520 ng total RNA as template and a constant-region primer, TCR beta cDNA was made. It was through three nested multiplex PCR rounds of slightly modified ARM-PCR that TCR beta libraries arose. Each of the first two PCR rounds ran roughly 10 cycles with TRBV1-TRBV30 forward and C-beta reverse primers. Using its own MiXCR run on the multiplex PCR reads, TCRdb lists one record per CDR3 protein. The sample yields roughly 100,000 distinct CDR3 sequences, roughly 80% seen once. Sample: liver tumor tissue from sampling region 3. The sample's subset: tumor region T3, left-lateral pole. Receptor source: a man aged 40-50 years with primary liver carcinoma and hepatitis B virus infection.

To note about this clonotype: Compared with germline, one end of the junction differs, possibly owing to a read error. This chain joins TRBV4-1 and TRBJ2-7; D uncertain. The V gene's germline CDR1 is MGHRA and CDR2 YSYEKL. This CDR3 has 14 amino acids. The CDR3 DNA is TGCGCGAGCAGTCTAAATGACAAGTCCTATGAGCGGTACTTC. Amino acid sequence: CASSLNDKSYERYF.

This clonotype was recorded at least ten times. V is TRBV29-1 and J is TRBJ2-6; no clear D. The CDR3 runs to 15 residues. V was trimmed by 2 bases and J by 0 bases, leaving 8 bases between them. The germline V gene has CDR1 SQVTM and CDR2 ANQGSEA. Written as DNA, the CDR3 is TGCAGCGTTGAATTGGCAAACTCTGGGGCCAACGTCCTGACTTTC. Translated: CSVELANSGANVLTF.

As regards this clonotype: The junction differs from germline at one of its ends, possibly a read error. CDR3 nucleotides: TGTACCAGCAGTTACTCGACGGGCAGGGAAGAGACCCGGTACTTC. Translation: CTSSYSTGREETRYF. The V call is TRBV6-5, the J call TRBJ2-5; D may be TRBD1 (5 bases). This CDR3 contains 15 residues. The germline gives CDR1 MNHEY, CDR2 SVGAGI.

Worth noting for this clonotype: The junction and the germline gene differ at one end; a read error may be behind it. J is TRBJ2-1 and V is TRBV29-1; 7 bases are shared with TRBD2. The CDR3 has 16 residues. Germline CDR1 is SQVTM and CDR2 is ANQGSEA. CDR3 amino acids: CSVEFGNGRMTDEQFF. For the CDR3, the DNA is TGTAGCGTTGAATTCGGGAACGGGAGGATGACCGATGAGCAGTTCTTC.

About this clonotype itself: One end of the junction varies from germline; a read error may be responsible. J is TRBJ2-3 and V is TRBV29-1; tentatively, D is TRBD1 or TRBD2 (5 bases each). The CDR3 has 11 residues. Germline CDR1 is SQVTM and CDR2 is ANQGSEA. The CDR3 nucleotides read TGTAGCGTTGCCGGGACCGTAACGCAGTATTTT. Amino acid sequence: CSVAGTVTQYF.

The genes are TRBV6-1 and TRBJ2-1; 7 bases align to TRBD2. Per germline, CDR1 MNHNS and CDR2 SASEGT. This CDR3 contains 14 residues. The junction had 13 bases not matched to a gene; V was cut back by 11 bases and J by 6 bases. The DNA of the CDR3 is TGTGCCCGCTACTCCGGGAGGACCGTCAATGAGCAGTTCTTC. Protein sequence: CARYSGRTVNEQFF.

This clonotype appeared a single time. Relative to the germline gene, one junction end is altered; a read error may explain this. The rearrangement links TRBV7-9 to TRBJ2-1, with D possibly matching TRBD2 (6 bases). This CDR3 spans 12 amino acids. Germline V gene data show CDR1 as SEHNR and CDR2 as FQNEAQ (reference sequence). CDR3 bases: TGTACTAGCAGCTTTGAGAACAATGAGCAGTTTTTC. Protein: CTSSFENNEQFF.

The chain is built from TRBV10-3 and TRBJ2-5, with a tentative D call TRBD2 (5 bases). Germline-derived CDR1 and CDR2 are ENHRY and SYGVKD. CDR3 length equals 14 residues. The CDR3 here is CDTVPGLAMETQYF. The CDR3 DNA reads as TGTGACACCGTGCCAGGATTAGCGATGGAGACCCAGTACTTC.

The chain combines TRBV6-2 or TRBV6-3 with TRBJ2-7; perhaps TRBD2 as D (5 bases). V lost 0 bases and J 3 bases, leaving 18 bases between the germline ends. The germline CDR1 and CDR2 sequences are MNHEY and SVGEGT. There are 17 residues in the CDR3. The CDR3 region has the DNA TGTGCCAGCAGTTACTCAGATTTGAGACGGGGAATCTACGAGCAGTACTTC. Residues: CASSYSDLRRGIYEQYF.

About this clonotype itself: Germline and junction disagree at one end, which may indicate a read error. The genes are TRBV12-3 or TRBV12-4 and TRBJ2-1, with D perhaps matching TRBD2 (5 bases). The CDR3 contains 15 residues. CDR3 nucleotide sequence: TGTGTCAGCATTTTAGAGGGAAGGCGCTTCAATGAGCAGTTCTTC. Its translation: CVSILEGRRFNEQFF.

As for this clonotype: Since no conserved phenylalanine or tryptophan closes the CDR3, a read error is the likely cause. In nucleotides, the CDR3 is TGTGCCAGCAGCCAAGCAGATTCGAACACTGAAGCTTTCTTG. Translating it yields CASSQADSNTEAFL. This chain connects TRBV14 to TRBJ1-1; D is uncertain. Germline V gene data show CDR1 as SGHDN and CDR2 as FVKESK. The CDR3 covers 14 residues. V shed 1 base and J shed 1 base, with 7 bases lying between them.

On this clonotype: An end of the junction differs from the germline gene, which may be a read error. The J gene is TRBJ2-3, the V gene TRBV4-2; 9 bases match TRBD2. The germline CDR1 and CDR2 sequences are LGHNA and YNFKEQ. The CDR3 length is 15 residues. As DNA, the CDR3 is TGTGCCAGCAGCCAAGATGGCGGGGGGGCAGATATGCAGTATTTT. It codes for CASSQDGGGADMQYF.

About this clonotype itself: A junction boundary mismatches the germline segment, possibly from a read error. The chain uses TRBV10-3 and TRBJ2-1; D is possibly TRBD2 (5 bases). Germline values: CDR1 ENHRY, CDR2 SYGVKD. This CDR3 has 15 amino acids. CDR3 sequence: CAIRKNSVAYNDQFF. CDR3 nucleotides: TGTGCCATCAGGAAGAATAGCGTGGCCTACAATGATCAGTTCTTC.

Turning to this clonotype: The junction differs from germline at one of its ends, possibly a read error. The CDR3 sequence is CASSYSPGEAYSDTQYF. The CDR3 region has the DNA TGTGCTAGCAGTTATTCTCCCGGAGAGGCGTACTCAGATACGCAGTATTTT. V and J are TRBV6-6 and TRBJ2-3, with D hard to call. The germline V gene encodes CDR1 MNHNY and CDR2 SVGAGI (reference sequence). This CDR3 has 17 amino acids.

The chain recombines TRBV6-5 with TRBJ2-7; D is possibly TRBD2 (6 bases). V was cut by 7 bases and J by 10 bases, with 20 bases left in between. The CDR3 is 13 residues long. Germline loops: CDR1 MNHEY, CDR2 SVGAGI. DNA for the CDR3: TGTGCCAGCACCGTAGCGACGGGACTGGAACAGTACTTC. Translated: CASTVATGLEQYF.

With respect to this clonotype: The junction differs from germline at one of its ends, possibly a read error. The chain carries TRBV7-2 and TRBJ2-1; no reliable D call. The CDR3 has 12 amino acids. From germline, CDR1 is SGHTA and CDR2 FQGNSA. This CDR3 reads CASSFPPYELFF. The CDR3 region has the DNA TGTGCCAGCAGCTTTCCCCCCTATGAGCTGTTCTTC.

This chain links TRBV7-2 with TRBJ2-3; 8 positions match TRBD2. Germline CDR1 is SGHTA and CDR2 is FQGNSA. The V gene end was trimmed by 6 bases and the J gene end by 5 bases; junction bases not matched to a gene: 7. The CDR3 contains 14 residues. CDR3: CASRAGGALDTQYF. CDR3 sequence (DNA): TGTGCCAGCAGAGCCGGGGGGGCGTTAGATACGCAGTATTTT.

The V call is TRBV5-4, the J call TRBJ2-2; TRBD2 is a possible D gene (6 bases). CDR3 length: 17 residues. With 8 bases removed from V and 1 base from J, the gap between germline ends came to 21 bases. Germline V lookup: CDR1 SGHNT, CDR2 YYREEE (reference sequence). CDR3 sequence reads: CARSLRLAGKNTGELFF. The CDR3 bases are TGTGCCAGGAGCCTGCGGCTTGCGGGAAAGAACACCGGGGAGCTGTTTTTT. The full variable domain, completed using reference TRBV5-4 and TRBJ2-2, is ETGVTQSPTHLIKTRGQQVTLRCSSQSGHNTVSWYQQALGQGPQFIFQYYREEENGRGNFPPRFSGLQFPNYSSELNVNALELDDSALYLCARSLRLAGKNTGELFFGEGSRLTVL.

This clonotype has just a few counts. One base away lies a much larger clone, so this may be a sequencing read error. The chain recombines TRBV18 with TRBJ1-5, with no clear D. V gave up 3 bases and J gave up 5 bases, with 14 bases separating them. Germline V gene lookup returns CDR1 KGHSH and CDR2 LQKENI. This CDR3 has 15 residues. This chain's CDR3 is CASSPGSGTYQPQHF. In DNA, the CDR3 is TGTGCCAGCTCACCGGGATCGGGCACATATCAGCCCCAGCATTTT.

To note about this clonotype: Since a much larger clone is just one base distant, this may be a read error. The chain employs TRBV11-2 and TRBJ2-7; TRBD1 might be the D (6 bases). The germline V gene has CDR1 SGHAT and CDR2 FQNNGV. V was pared by 1 base and J by 10 bases, with 14 bases between. The CDR3 has 13 amino acids. The CDR3 loop is CASSLAGVGDQYF. The DNA of the CDR3 is TGTGCCAGCAGCTTAGCAGGGGTGGGAGACCAGTACTTC. Full variable domain (outside the CDR3, taken from reference TRBV11-2 and TRBJ2-7): EAGVAQSPRYKIIEKRQSVAFWCNPISGHATLYWYQQILGQGPKLLIQFQNNGVVDDSQLPKDRFSAERLKGVDSTLKIQPAKLEDSAVYLCASSLAGVGDQYFGPGTRLTVT.

Comments on this clonotype: A junction end diverges from the germline sequence, so it may reflect a read error. This chain joins TRBV4-1 and TRBJ1-2; perhaps TRBD1 as D (5 bases). Per germline, CDR1 MGHRA and CDR2 YSYEKL. This CDR3 comprises 15 residues. CDR3 coding DNA: TGCGCCAGCAGCCGAGATGGACAAGGGCGCTATGGCTACACCTTT. This sequence encodes CASSRDGQGRYGYTF.